Shown below are 2 T cell receptor beta chains from a single sample sequenced in a study of blood T cell repertoires in COVID-19 (dated by TCRdb to 2018 to 2020). Library construction relied on the immunoSEQ multiplex PCR assay. This immuneACCESS table, as held by TCRdb, lists in-frame sequences with V and J called but not all clones. Of the missing ones, under half trace to an unresolved V gene in checked studies; the others have no known cause. The table for this sample lists some 300,000 clones; around nine tenths of them were counted only once. The leading ten clones occupy less than 2% of the sample. The material sequenced was peripheral blood. These TCRs come from a woman under 40 with COVID-19, enrolled during active disease.

The J gene is TRBJ2-3, the V gene TRBV4-2; 9 nucleotides match TRBD2. The CDR3 contains 15 residues. The V segment lost 4 bases and the J segment 7 bases; nucleotides outside the gene matches: 9. The germline V gene encodes CDR1 LGHNA and CDR2 YNFKEQ. The CDR3 coding sequence is TGTGCCAGCAGCCCGGGGGCGGGGGGGGCTCATACGCAGTATTTT. It is translated as CASSPGAGGAHTQYF.

This clone was seen just once. The chain links TRBV14 to TRBJ2-1; TRBD1 matches 10 bases. The CDR3 is 17 residues long. Unmatched junction bases numbered 16, after V lost 5 bases and J lost 9 bases. Per the germline V gene, CDR1 is SGHDN and CDR2 is FVKESK. For the CDR3, the DNA is TGTGCCAGCAGCAAGTGGGGGACAGGGGACCCCCATTTTGAGCAGTTCTTC. It translates to CASSKWGTGDPHFEQFF.